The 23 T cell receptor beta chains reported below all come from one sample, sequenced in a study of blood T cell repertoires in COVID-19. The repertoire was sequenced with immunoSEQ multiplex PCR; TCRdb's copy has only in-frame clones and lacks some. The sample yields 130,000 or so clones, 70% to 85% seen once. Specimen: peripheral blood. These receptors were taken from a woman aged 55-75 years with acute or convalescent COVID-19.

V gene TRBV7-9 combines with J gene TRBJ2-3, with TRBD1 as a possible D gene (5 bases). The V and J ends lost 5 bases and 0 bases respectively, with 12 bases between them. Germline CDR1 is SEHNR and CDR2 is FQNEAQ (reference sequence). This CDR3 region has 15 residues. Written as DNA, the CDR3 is TGTGCCAGCAGCCGTTCGACAGATAGCACAGATACGCAGTATTTT. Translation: CASSRSTDSTDTQYF. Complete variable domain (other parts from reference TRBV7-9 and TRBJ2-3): DTGVSQNPRHKITKRGQNVTFRCDPISEHNRLYWYRQTLGQGPEFLTYFQNEAQLEKSRLLSDRFSAERPKGSFSTLEIQRTEQGDSAMYLCASSRSTDSTDTQYFGPGTRLTVL.

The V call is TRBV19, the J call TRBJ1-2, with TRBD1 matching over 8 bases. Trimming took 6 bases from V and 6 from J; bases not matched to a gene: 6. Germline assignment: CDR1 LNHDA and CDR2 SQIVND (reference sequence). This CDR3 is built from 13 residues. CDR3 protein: CASSLGQGHGYTF. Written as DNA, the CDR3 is TGTGCCAGTAGCCTAGGACAGGGACATGGCTACACCTTC.

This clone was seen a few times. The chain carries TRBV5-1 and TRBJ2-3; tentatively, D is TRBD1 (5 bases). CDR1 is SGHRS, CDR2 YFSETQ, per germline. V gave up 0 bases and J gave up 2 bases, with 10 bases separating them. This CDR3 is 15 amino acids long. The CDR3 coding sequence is TGCGCCAGCAGCTTGGCAGGGCTTGCCACAGATACGCAGTATTTT. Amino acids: CASSLAGLATDTQYF.

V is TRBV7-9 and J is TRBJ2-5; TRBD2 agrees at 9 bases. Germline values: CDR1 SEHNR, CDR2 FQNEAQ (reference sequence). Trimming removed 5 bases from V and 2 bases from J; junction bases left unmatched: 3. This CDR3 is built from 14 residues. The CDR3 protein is CASSMRGGQETQYF. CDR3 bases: TGTGCCAGCAGCATGCGGGGGGGGCAAGAGACCCAGTACTTC. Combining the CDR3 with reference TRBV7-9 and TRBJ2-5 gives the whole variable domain DTGVSQNPRHKITKRGQNVTFRCDPISEHNRLYWYRQTLGQGPEFLTYFQNEAQLEKSRLLSDRFSAERPKGSFSTLEIQRTEQGDSAMYLCASSMRGGQETQYFGPGTRLLVL.

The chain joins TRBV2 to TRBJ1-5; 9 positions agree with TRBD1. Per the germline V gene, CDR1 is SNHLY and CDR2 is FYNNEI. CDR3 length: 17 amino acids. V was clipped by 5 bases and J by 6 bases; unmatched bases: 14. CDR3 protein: CASSSPTGTGRGQPQHF. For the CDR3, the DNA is TGTGCCAGCAGTAGCCCTACCGGGACAGGGAGGGGTCAGCCCCAGCATTTT.

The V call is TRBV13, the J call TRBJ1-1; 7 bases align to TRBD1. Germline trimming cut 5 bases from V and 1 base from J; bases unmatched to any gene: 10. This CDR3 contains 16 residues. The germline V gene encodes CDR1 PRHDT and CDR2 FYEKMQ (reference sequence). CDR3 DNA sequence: TGTGCCAGCAGCGCCAAACCGGGACAGCAGAACACTGAAGCTTTCTTT. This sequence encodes CASSAKPGQQNTEAFF. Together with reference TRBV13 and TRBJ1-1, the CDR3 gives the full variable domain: AAGVIQSPRHLIKEKRETATLKCYPIPRHDTVYWYQQGPGQDPQFLISFYEKMQSDKGSIPDRFSAQQFSDYHSELNMSSLELGDSALYFCASSAKPGQQNTEAFFGQGTRLTVV.

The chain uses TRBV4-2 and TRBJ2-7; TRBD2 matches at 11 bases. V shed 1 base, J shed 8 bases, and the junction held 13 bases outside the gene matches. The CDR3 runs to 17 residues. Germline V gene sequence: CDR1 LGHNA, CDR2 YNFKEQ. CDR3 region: CASSQGTTSGGDTQQYF. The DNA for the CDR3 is TGTGCCAGCAGCCAAGGCACTACTAGCGGGGGTGATACGCAGCAGTACTTC.

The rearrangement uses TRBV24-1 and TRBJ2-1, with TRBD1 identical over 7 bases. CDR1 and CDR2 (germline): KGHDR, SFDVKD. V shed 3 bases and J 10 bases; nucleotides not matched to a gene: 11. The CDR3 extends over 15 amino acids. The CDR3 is CATSDPPTGREEQFF. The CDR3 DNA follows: TGTGCCACCAGTGATCCCCCGACAGGGAGAGAGGAGCAGTTCTTC.

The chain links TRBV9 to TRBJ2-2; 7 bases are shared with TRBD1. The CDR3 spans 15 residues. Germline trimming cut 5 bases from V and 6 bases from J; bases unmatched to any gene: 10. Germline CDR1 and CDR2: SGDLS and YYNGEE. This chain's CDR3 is CASRGGPVGAGELFF. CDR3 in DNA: TGTGCCAGCAGAGGGGGCCCGGTGGGGGCCGGGGAGCTGTTTTTT.

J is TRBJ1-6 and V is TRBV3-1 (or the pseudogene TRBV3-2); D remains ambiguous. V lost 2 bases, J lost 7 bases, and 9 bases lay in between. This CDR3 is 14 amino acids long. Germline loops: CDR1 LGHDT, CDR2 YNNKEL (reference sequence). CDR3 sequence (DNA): TGTGCCAGCAGCCAACCCAGGTTCAATTCACCCCTCCACTTT. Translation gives CASSQPRFNSPLHF.

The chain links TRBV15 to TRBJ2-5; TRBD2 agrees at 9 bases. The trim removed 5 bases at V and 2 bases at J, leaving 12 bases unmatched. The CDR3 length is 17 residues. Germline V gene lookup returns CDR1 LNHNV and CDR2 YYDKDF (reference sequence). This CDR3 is CATSQAGLAGLQETQYF. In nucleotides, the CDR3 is TGTGCCACCAGCCAGGCTGGGCTAGCGGGGTTGCAAGAGACCCAGTACTTC. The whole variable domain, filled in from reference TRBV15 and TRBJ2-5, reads DAMVIQNPRYQVTQFGKPVTLSCSQTLNHNVMYWYQQKSSQAPKLLFHYYDKDFNNEADTPDNFQSRRPNTSFCFLDIRSPGLGDTAMYLCATSQAGLAGLQETQYFGPGTRLLVL.

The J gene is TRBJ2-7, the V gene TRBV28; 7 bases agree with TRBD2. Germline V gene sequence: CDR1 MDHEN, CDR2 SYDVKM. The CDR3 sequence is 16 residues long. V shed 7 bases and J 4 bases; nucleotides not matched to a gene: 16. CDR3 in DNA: TGTGCCAGCACCGGAGGGCCTATGGGGGGGTCTTACGAGCAGTACGTC. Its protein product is CASTGGPMGGSYEQYV.

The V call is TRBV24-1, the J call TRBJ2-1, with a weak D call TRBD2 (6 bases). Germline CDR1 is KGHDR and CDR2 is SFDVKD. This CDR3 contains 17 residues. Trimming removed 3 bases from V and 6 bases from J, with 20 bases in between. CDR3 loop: CATSDRWAGTGINEQFF. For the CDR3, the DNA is TGTGCCACCAGTGATCGTTGGGCCGGGACTGGTATCAATGAGCAGTTCTTC.

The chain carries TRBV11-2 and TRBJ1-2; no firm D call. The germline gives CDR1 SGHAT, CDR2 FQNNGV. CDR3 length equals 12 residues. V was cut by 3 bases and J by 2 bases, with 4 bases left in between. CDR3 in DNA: TGTGCCAGCAGCTTCGGGAACTATGGCTACACCTTC. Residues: CASSFGNYGYTF.

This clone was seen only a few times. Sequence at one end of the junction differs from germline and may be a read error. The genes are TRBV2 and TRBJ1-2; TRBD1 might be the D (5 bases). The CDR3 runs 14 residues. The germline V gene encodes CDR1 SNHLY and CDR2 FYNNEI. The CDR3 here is CASSEDSRNYGYTF. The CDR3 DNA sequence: TGTGCCAGCAGCGAAGACAGCCGAAACTATGGCTACACCTTC.

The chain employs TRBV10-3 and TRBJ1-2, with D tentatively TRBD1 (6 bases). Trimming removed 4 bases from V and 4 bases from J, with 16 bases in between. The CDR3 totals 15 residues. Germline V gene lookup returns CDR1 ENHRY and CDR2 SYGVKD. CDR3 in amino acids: CAISADTDSAYGYTF. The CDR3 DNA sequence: TGTGCCATCAGTGCCGACACGGACAGCGCCTATGGCTACACCTTC.

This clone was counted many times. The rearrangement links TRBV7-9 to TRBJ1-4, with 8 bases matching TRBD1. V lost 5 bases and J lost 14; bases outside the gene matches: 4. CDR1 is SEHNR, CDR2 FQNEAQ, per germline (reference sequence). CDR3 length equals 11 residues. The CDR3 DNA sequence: TGTGCCAGCAGCCTTGGACAGGGTCTGTTTTTT. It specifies CASSLGQGLFF. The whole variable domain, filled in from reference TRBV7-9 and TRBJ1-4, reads DTGVSQNPRHKITKRGQNVTFRCDPISEHNRLYWYRQTLGQGPEFLTYFQNEAQLEKSRLLSDRFSAERPKGSFSTLEIQRTEQGDSAMYLCASSLGQGLFFGSGTQLSVL.

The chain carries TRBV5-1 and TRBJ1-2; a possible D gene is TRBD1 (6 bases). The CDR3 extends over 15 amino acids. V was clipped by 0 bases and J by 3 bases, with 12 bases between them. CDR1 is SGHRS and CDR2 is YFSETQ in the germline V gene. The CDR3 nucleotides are TGCGCCAGCAGCTTGGGGACAGCGCCTGACTATGGCTACACCTTC. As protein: CASSLGTAPDYGYTF.

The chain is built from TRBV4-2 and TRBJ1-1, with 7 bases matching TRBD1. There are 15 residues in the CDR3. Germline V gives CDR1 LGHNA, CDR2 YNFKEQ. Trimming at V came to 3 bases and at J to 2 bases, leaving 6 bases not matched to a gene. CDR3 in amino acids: CASSHGQEPNTEAFF. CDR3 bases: TGTGCCAGCAGCCACGGACAGGAGCCTAACACTGAAGCTTTCTTT.

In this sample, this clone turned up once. CDR3 in DNA: TGTGCCAGCAGGCCAGGACAGGGATACAATGAGCAGTTCTTC. Its translation is CASRPGQGYNEQFF. The chain has TRBV11-3 and TRBJ2-1; 8 bases line up with TRBD1. Germline CDR1 SGHNT, CDR2 YENEEA. This CDR3 contains 14 residues. The V and J ends lost 6 bases and 4 bases, in that order; junction bases with no gene match: 5.

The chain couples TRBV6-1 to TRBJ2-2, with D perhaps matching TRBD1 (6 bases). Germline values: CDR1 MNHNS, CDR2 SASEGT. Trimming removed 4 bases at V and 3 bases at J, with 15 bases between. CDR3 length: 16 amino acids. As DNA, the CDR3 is TGTGCCAGCAGTGTGGGGCAGGACAGATACACCGGGGAGCTGTTTTTT. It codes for CASSVGQDRYTGELFF.

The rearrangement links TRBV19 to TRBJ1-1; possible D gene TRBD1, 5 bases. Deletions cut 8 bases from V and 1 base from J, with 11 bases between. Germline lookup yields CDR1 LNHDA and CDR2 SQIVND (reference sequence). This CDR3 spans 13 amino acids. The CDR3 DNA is TGTGCCAGTTCCGCCAGGGAGAACACTGAAGCTTTCTTT. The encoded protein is CASSARENTEAFF.

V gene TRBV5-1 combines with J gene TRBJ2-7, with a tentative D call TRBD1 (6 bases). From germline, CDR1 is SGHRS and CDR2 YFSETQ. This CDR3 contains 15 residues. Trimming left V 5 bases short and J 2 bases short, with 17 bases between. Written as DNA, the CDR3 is TGCGCCAGCAGTCTGGGGACATCGACTACCTACGAGCAGTACGTC. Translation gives CASSLGTSTTYEQYV.